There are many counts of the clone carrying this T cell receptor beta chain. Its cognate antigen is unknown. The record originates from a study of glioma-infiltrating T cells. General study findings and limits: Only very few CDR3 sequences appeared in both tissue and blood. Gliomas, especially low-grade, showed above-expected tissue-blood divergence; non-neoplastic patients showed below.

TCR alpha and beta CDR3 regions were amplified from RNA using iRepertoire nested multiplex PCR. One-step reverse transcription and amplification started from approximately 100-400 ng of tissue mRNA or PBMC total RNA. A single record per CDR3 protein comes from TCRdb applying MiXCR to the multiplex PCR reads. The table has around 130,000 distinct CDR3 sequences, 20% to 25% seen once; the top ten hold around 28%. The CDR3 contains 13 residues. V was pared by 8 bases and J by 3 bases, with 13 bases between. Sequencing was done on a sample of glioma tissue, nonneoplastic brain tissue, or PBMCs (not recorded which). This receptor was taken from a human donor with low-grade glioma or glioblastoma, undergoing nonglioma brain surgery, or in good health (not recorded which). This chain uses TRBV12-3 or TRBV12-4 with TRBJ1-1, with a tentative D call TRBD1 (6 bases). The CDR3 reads CASRWGRDTEAFF. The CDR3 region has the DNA TGTGCCAGCCGGTGGGGGCGGGACACTGAAGCTTTCTTT.